Presented here are 32 T cell receptor beta chains from one specimen sequenced in a study of blood T cell repertoires in COVID-19. The repertoire was sequenced with immunoSEQ multiplex PCR; TCRdb's copy has only in-frame clones and lacks some. The table records fewer than 350,000 clones, about nine tenths of them present only once. Input material: PBMCs or T cells enriched from blood (not recorded which). These receptors were taken from a woman aged 40 to 55 who had recovered from COVID-19.

The chain employs TRBV7-3 and TRBJ2-5; the D is unclear. The CDR3 is made up of 13 amino acids. The V gene lost 3 bases and the J gene lost 4 bases, with 9 bases spanning the gap. Germline loops: CDR1 SGHTA, CDR2 FQGTGA. For the CDR3, the DNA is TGTGCCAGCAGCTTGACATATTCAGAGACCCAGTACTTC. Translation: CASSLTYSETQYF.

This clone was observed a handful of times. This chain joins TRBV7-3 and TRBJ2-1, with D possibly matching TRBD2 (5 bases). Trimming pared 4 bases from V and 8 bases from J, leaving 18 bases between. This CDR3 is 15 amino acids long. Germline loops: CDR1 SGHTA, CDR2 FQGTGA. CDR3 sequence: CASSSVRVPGYEQFF. CDR3 bases: TGTGCCAGCAGCTCGGTCCGCGTACCGGGGTATGAGCAGTTCTTC.

V and J are TRBV5-1 and TRBJ2-2; 9 nucleotides agree with TRBD1. This CDR3 has 17 amino acids. The V segment lost 2 bases and the J segment 2 bases; nucleotides outside the gene matches: 7. Germline V gives CDR1 SGHRS, CDR2 YFSETQ. This CDR3 reads CASSLPRTGDNTGELFF. The CDR3 bases are TGCGCCAGCAGCTTACCAAGGACAGGGGACAACACCGGGGAGCTGTTTTTT.

This chain joins TRBV2 and TRBJ1-3, with D perhaps matching TRBD1 (6 bases). The CDR3 extends over 14 amino acids. Germline V CDR1 and CDR2: SNHLY, FYNNEI. With 5 bases removed from V and 4 bases from J, the gap between germline ends came to 12 bases. CDR3 coding DNA: TGTGCCAGCAGTTTCACAGGGTTCGGAAACACCATATATTTT. Its protein is CASSFTGFGNTIYF.

V and J are TRBV5-1 and TRBJ1-2, with TRBD1 as a possible D gene (5 bases). Per germline, CDR1 SGHRS and CDR2 YFSETQ. Trimming took 4 bases from V and 3 from J, leaving 10 bases between them. This CDR3 spans 13 amino acids. CDR3 DNA sequence: TGCGCCAGCAGCGCAGGGATACACTATGGCTACACCTTC. Its protein product is CASSAGIHYGYTF.

CDR3 sequence (DNA): TGTGCCAGCAGTTACTGGGGAGGTGGGTCCTATGGCTACACCTTC. Its protein is CASSYWGGGSYGYTF. V gene TRBV6-5 combines with J gene TRBJ1-2; D gene unclear. Germline CDR1 and CDR2: MNHEY and SVGAGI. CDR3 length equals 15 residues. V lost 1 base, J lost 4 bases, and 13 bases lay in between.

J is TRBJ1-4 and V is TRBV5-1; tentative D call: TRBD1 (6 bases). Trimming took 4 bases from V and 11 from J, leaving 15 bases between them. The CDR3 sequence is 13 residues long. The germline gives CDR1 SGHRS, CDR2 YFSETQ. The CDR3 sequence is CASSPTTGEKLFF. The CDR3 DNA reads as TGCGCCAGCAGCCCGACGACAGGAGAGAAACTGTTTTTT. Filled out from reference TRBV5-1 and TRBJ1-4, the complete variable domain reads KAGVTQTPRYLIKTRGQQVTLSCSPISGHRSVSWYQQTPGQGLQFLFEYFSETQRNKGNFPGRFSGRQFSNSRSEMNVSTLELGDSALYLCASSPTTGEKLFFGSGTQLSVL.

The chain has TRBV7-9 and TRBJ1-1; TRBD1 matches at 7 bases. The V segment lost 8 bases and the J segment 3 bases; nucleotides outside the gene matches: 6. This CDR3 is 13 amino acids long. In germline, CDR1 is SEHNR, CDR2 FQNEAQ (reference sequence). The CDR3: CASALTGYTEAFF. The CDR3 region has the DNA TGTGCCAGCGCATTGACAGGGTACACTGAAGCTTTCTTT.

The chain is built from TRBV3-1 (or the pseudogene TRBV3-2) and TRBJ1-2, with no clear D. CDR1 LGHDT and CDR2 YNNKEL come from the germline V gene (reference sequence). The CDR3 extends over 11 amino acids. V lost 4 bases and J 5 bases, leaving 5 bases between the germline ends. The CDR3 DNA follows: TGTGCCAGCAGCCCCGGGTATGGCTACACCTTC. It is translated as CASSPGYGYTF.

The sample holds a few counts of this clone. V is TRBV18 and J is TRBJ1-1, with 7 positions matching TRBD1. Germline-derived CDR1 and CDR2 are KGHSH and LQKENI. Unmatched junction bases numbered 5, after V lost 1 base and J lost 6 bases. The CDR3 consists of 14 residues. This chain's CDR3 is CASSPLDRASEAFF. In DNA, the CDR3 is TGTGCCAGCTCACCACTTGACAGGGCTTCTGAAGCTTTCTTT.

The CDR3 nucleotides read TGTGCCAGCAGCCGCTGGGGCAGGGTGAACACTGAAGCTTTCTTT. This gives the protein CASSRWGRVNTEAFF. This rearrangement joins TRBV3-1 (or the pseudogene TRBV3-2) to TRBJ1-1, with D perhaps matching TRBD1 (5 bases). From germline, CDR1 is LGHDT and CDR2 YNNKEL (reference sequence). The germline V and J ends were trimmed by 4 bases and 0 bases, with 12 bases remaining between them. CDR3 size: 15 residues.

The V and J genes are TRBV5-8 and TRBJ2-7; TRBD1 matches at 10 bases. The ends lost 5 bases at V and 5 bases at J; junction bases unmatched: 7. The CDR3 consists of 14 residues. Germline assignment: CDR1 SGHTS and CDR2 YDEGEE. DNA of the CDR3: TGTGCCAGCAGTCGGGACAGGGGAGGAGACGAGCAGTACTTC. Translating gives CASSRDRGGDEQYF.

V and J are TRBV7-9 and TRBJ2-7; no firm D call. The CDR3 runs to 13 residues. Deletions cut 5 bases from V and 6 bases from J, with 14 bases between. The germline V gene encodes CDR1 SEHNR and CDR2 FQNEAQ (reference sequence). CDR3 DNA sequence: TGTGCCAGCAGCCACCTACGAGAGTTCGAGCAGTACTTC. Protein product: CASSHLREFEQYF.

V is TRBV2 and J is TRBJ1-5, with D unresolved. Trimming shortened V by 3 bases and J by 6 bases, and 6 bases separated the two germline ends. CDR3 length: 12 amino acids. The germline CDR1 and CDR2 sequences are SNHLY and FYNNEI. This CDR3 is CASSDWSQPQHF. DNA of the CDR3: TGTGCCAGCAGTGATTGGAGTCAGCCCCAGCATTTT.

This clone has just one count. This chain uses TRBV12-3 or TRBV12-4 with TRBJ1-4; tentative D call: TRBD1 (5 bases). This CDR3 comprises 13 residues. V dropped 4 bases and J dropped 5 bases, with 8 bases sitting between them. CDR3 nucleotides: TGTGCCAGCAGTTGGGGGAGGAATGAAAAACTGTTTTTT. Translated, it gives CASSWGRNEKLFF.

The table lists this clone with a count of one. This rearrangement joins TRBV7-9 to TRBJ1-2, with 10 positions matching TRBD1. CDR1 SEHNR and CDR2 FQNEAQ come from the germline V gene (reference sequence). The length of the CDR3 is 13 residues. Losses at the gene ends were 3 bases for V and 8 bases for J; bases not matched to a gene: 3. CDR3 sequence (DNA): TGTGCCAGCAGCTTCGGGACAGGGGTAGGCTACACCTTC. Amino acid sequence: CASSFGTGVGYTF.

The V and J genes are TRBV10-3 and TRBJ2-1; D may be TRBD2 (6 bases). Germline CDR1 and CDR2: ENHRY and SYGVKD. The CDR3 covers 16 residues. With 1 base removed from V and 5 bases from J, the gap between germline ends came to 15 bases. CDR3 in amino acids: CAISEFPRDLNNEQFF. The CDR3 DNA reads as TGTGCCATCAGTGAGTTCCCTAGGGACTTAAACAATGAGCAGTTCTTC.

J is TRBJ2-7 and V is TRBV7-2; D gene unclear. Germline V gene data show CDR1 as SGHTA and CDR2 as FQGNSA. V dropped 1 base and J dropped 3 bases, with 7 bases sitting between them. CDR3 length: 13 residues. Here the CDR3 DNA reads TGTGCCAGCAGCTTAGGGCAGCGCTACGAGCAGTACTTC. Its translation: CASSLGQRYEQYF.

The chain employs TRBV7-2 and TRBJ2-1; 12 bases are shared with TRBD2. The germline CDR1 and CDR2 sequences are SGHTA and FQGNSA. The CDR3 has 19 amino acids. The ends lost 1 base at V and 7 bases at J; junction bases unmatched: 14. CDR3 DNA sequence: TGTGCCAGCAGCTTAGGATTACTAGCGGGAGGCTTCGGGAAGAATGAGCAGTTCTTC. Translating gives CASSLGLLAGGFGKNEQFF.

V is TRBV3-1 (or the pseudogene TRBV3-2) and J is TRBJ2-5; 14 nucleotides align to TRBD2. Looked up from germline, CDR1 is LGHDT and CDR2 is YNNKEL (reference sequence). V shed 4 bases and J 2 bases; nucleotides not matched to a gene: 6. The CDR3 contains 17 residues. The CDR3 reads CASSPGTSGRSQETQYF. The CDR3 coding sequence is TGTGCCAGCAGCCCCGGGACTAGCGGGAGATCTCAAGAGACCCAGTACTTC.

The CDR3 DNA reads TGTGCCAGTAGTGCTTTCAGGGGCGCATCTGGAAACACCATATATTTT. It is translated as CASSAFRGASGNTIYF. The chain recombines TRBV19 with TRBJ1-3; D might be TRBD1 (6 bases). Trimming cost V 5 bases and J 1 base, with 15 bases left between them. The CDR3 is 16 amino acids. From germline, CDR1 is LNHDA and CDR2 SQIVND (reference sequence).

The chain combines TRBV5-6 with TRBJ1-4, with TRBD1 as a possible D gene (5 bases). This CDR3 has 15 amino acids. V gave up 4 bases and J gave up 11 bases, with 21 bases separating them. The germline gives CDR1 SGHDT, CDR2 YYEEEE. The CDR3 spells CASSPPGTAMRKLFF. CDR3 coding DNA: TGTGCCAGCAGCCCTCCAGGGACTGCAATGCGGAAACTGTTTTTT.

The CDR3 DNA follows: TGTGCCAGCAGCTTAGGACTCAACCAGTATTTT. Its protein is CASSLGLNQYF. The rearrangement links TRBV5-4 to TRBJ2-3; D is perhaps TRBD2 (5 bases). This CDR3 is 11 amino acids long. Germline CDR1 and CDR2: SGHNT and YYREEE (reference sequence). Between the trimmed V and J ends, which lost 2 bases and 12 bases, there was a span of 10 bases.

The chain joins TRBV30 to TRBJ1-2; 10 bases are a match to TRBD1. This CDR3 contains 16 residues. From germline, CDR1 is GTSNPN and CDR2 SVGIG (reference sequence). Trimming removed 4 bases from V and 3 bases from J; junction bases left unmatched: 11. This CDR3 reads CAWNPGQGIVYYGYTF. In nucleotides, the CDR3 is TGTGCCTGGAATCCGGGACAGGGGATTGTTTACTATGGCTACACCTTC.

The chain has TRBV5-1 and TRBJ1-4, with a possible D match to TRBD1 (5 bases). Germline values: CDR1 SGHRS, CDR2 YFSETQ. The V gene lost 5 bases and the J gene lost 7 bases, with 15 bases spanning the gap. There are 14 residues in the CDR3. This CDR3 is CASSAGGVGEKLFF. The CDR3 DNA follows: TGCGCCAGCAGTGCCGGGGGAGTAGGTGAAAAACTGTTTTTT.

V usage is TRBV4-1 and J usage is TRBJ2-3; 10 bases are a match to TRBD2. The ends lost 4 bases at V and 6 bases at J; junction bases unmatched: 13. This CDR3 is 17 amino acids long. The germline gives CDR1 MGHRA, CDR2 YSYEKL. The CDR3: CASSPTSQREGGDTQYF. CDR3 nucleotide sequence: TGCGCCAGCAGCCCGACTAGTCAGCGGGAGGGAGGGGATACGCAGTATTTT.

V is TRBV27 and J is TRBJ2-2; D is uncertain. With 1 base removed from V and 1 base from J, the gap between germline ends came to 7 bases. CDR3 length: 15 residues. Germline V CDR1 and CDR2: MNHEY, SMNVEV (reference sequence). The CDR3 bases are TGTGCCAGCAGTTTATATCCTCTGAACACCGGGGAGCTGTTTTTT. This codes for CASSLYPLNTGELFF.

CDR3 protein: CASSSFRWGLGGYTF. The CDR3 DNA reads TGTGCCAGCAGCAGCTTCCGTTGGGGGCTCGGTGGCTACACCTTC. The V call is TRBV5-5, the J call TRBJ1-2; maybe TRBD1 (6 bases). V shed 4 bases and J shed 7 bases, with 20 bases lying between them. This CDR3 comprises 15 residues. Germline-derived CDR1 and CDR2 are SGHKS and YYEKEE (reference sequence).

This chain uses TRBV5-4 with TRBJ1-1; 7 positions agree with TRBD1. CDR1 is SGHNT, CDR2 YYREEE, per germline (reference sequence). The CDR3 totals 13 residues. V gave up 5 bases and J gave up 4 bases; unmatched junction bases: 5. The CDR3 nucleotides read TGTGCCAGCAGTCAGGCAGGGGGCACTGAAGCTTTCTTT. Its translation is CASSQAGGTEAFF.

This chain joins TRBV18 and TRBJ1-4, with TRBD1 as a possible D gene (5 bases). CDR1 is KGHSH and CDR2 is LQKENI in the germline V gene. CDR3 size: 13 residues. V was trimmed by 3 bases and J by 11 bases, leaving 13 bases between them. The CDR3 loop reads CASSPERGGKLFF. In DNA, the CDR3 is TGTGCCAGCTCACCGGAACGGGGGGGGAAACTGTTTTTT.

The chain has TRBV7-2 and TRBJ2-1, with 7 bases lining up with TRBD2. V gave up 4 bases and J gave up 3 bases; unmatched junction bases: 12. The germline V gene has CDR1 SGHTA and CDR2 FQGNSA. The CDR3 contains 17 residues. CDR3 DNA sequence: TGTGCCAGCAGCTCTAGGCGGGCGGGGGAACTCTACAATGAGCAGTTCTTC. Translated, it gives CASSSRRAGELYNEQFF.

The chain has TRBV12-5 and TRBJ1-3; D is uncertain. Germline lookup yields CDR1 LGHNT and CDR2 FRNRAP. Trimming stripped 5 bases from V and 0 bases from J, with 5 bases between. The CDR3 length is 13 residues. Written as DNA, the CDR3 is TGTGCTAGTGGTCTTAGCTCTGGAAACACCATATATTTT. Translation gives CASGLSSGNTIYF. Full variable domain (missing parts from reference TRBV12-5 and TRBJ1-3): DARVTQTPRHKVTEMGQEVTMRCQPILGHNTVFWYRQTMMQGLELLAYFRNRAPLDDSGMPKDRFSAEMPDATLATLKIQPSEPRDSAVYFCASGLSSGNTIYFGEGSWLTVV.